The entry below gives a single T cell receptor (beta chain) sequence along with its context. The antigen is unknown. The source of the sample is a study of cytomegalovirus exposure and HLA in healthy donors. Method: immunoSEQ multiplex PCR; TCRdb's copy keeps in-frame clones and lacks some. The table shows over 100,000 clones, with over 75% occurring only once. Germline V CDR1 and CDR2: LGHNA, YNFKEQ. The CDR3 is 14 amino acids. The V gene lost 5 bases and the J gene lost 8 bases, with 15 bases spanning the gap. Notes on the study in general: Rarity marked most TCR sequences, yet some public TCRs occurred in many donors. Over 150 TCR beta chains were listed as cytomegalovirus-associated. Reported performance of the classifier showed diagnosis of cytomegalovirus status with high specificity and sensitivity.

Sample: PBMCs. This rearrangement joins TRBV4-2 to TRBJ1-4; D might be TRBD1 (5 bases). The sequence derives from a woman aged 18-30 years in good health and CMV-seropositive. The CDR3 loop is CASSGEGRHEKLFF. CDR3 DNA: TGTGCCAGCAGCGGGGAGGGGAGACACGAAAAACTGTTTTTT.